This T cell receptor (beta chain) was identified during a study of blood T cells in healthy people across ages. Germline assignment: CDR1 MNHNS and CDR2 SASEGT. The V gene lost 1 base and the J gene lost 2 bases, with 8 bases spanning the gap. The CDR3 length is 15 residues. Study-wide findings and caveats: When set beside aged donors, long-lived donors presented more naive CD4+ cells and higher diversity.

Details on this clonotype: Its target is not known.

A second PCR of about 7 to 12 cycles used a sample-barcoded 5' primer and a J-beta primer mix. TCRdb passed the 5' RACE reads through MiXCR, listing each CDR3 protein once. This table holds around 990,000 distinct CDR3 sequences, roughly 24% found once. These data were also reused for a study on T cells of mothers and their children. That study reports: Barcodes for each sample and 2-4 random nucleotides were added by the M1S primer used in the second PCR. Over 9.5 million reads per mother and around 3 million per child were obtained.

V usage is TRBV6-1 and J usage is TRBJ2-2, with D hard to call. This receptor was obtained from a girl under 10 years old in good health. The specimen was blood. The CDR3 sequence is CASSEGLQNTGELFF. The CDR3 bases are TGTGCCAGCAGTGAAGGACTCCAAAACACCGGGGAGCTGTTTTTT.